Listed below are T cell receptor beta chains from one sample, sequenced in a study of blood T cell repertoires in COVID-19. The assay was immunoSEQ multiplex PCR, and TCRdb's table has in-frame clones only and misses some. This table has approximately 470,000 clones, approximately 85% appearing once. Sequencing was carried out using peripheral blood. These receptor sequences come from a human donor in a cohort sampled during active COVID-19. Each CDR3 is given without its conserved first and last residue. A D gene is named only where the DNA matches it firmly.

d_call v_call cdr3_aa
- TRBV28 ASSLRLVGEQF
- TRBV21-1 ASTPAGGCTDTQY
- TRBV7-3 ASSLTRAGELF
TRBD1 TRBV5-8 ASSGSGTGTGELF
TRBD2 TRBV19 ASSIGLLANNEQY
TRBD1 TRBV14 ASSQAGGQPQH
TRBD1 TRBV11-2 ASSRHFGQEANYGYT
- TRBV19 ASTTLAPPYNEQF
TRBD1 TRBV5-1 ASSLAGQGGREQY
- TRBV25-1 ASSEFVDGYT